The T cell receptor (beta chain) described here comes from a study of PD-1 blockade in classical Hodgkin lymphoma. Stated time point: cycle 4 day 1 (C4D1), after more than five weeks of nivolumab. Autologous stem cell transplantation was followed by relapse in every patient, and brentuximab vedotin exposure varied. This table comes from immunoSEQ multiplex PCR, and its TCRdb copy is limited to in-frame clones, with some not included. The data contain 40,000 to 45,000 clones, roughly two thirds of them singletons. The CDR3 extends over 14 amino acids. The ends lost 4 bases at V and 6 bases at J; junction bases unmatched: 3. Germline CDR1 reads PRHDT; CDR2 reads FYEKMQ (reference sequence).

The TCR sequence derives from a human donor with classical Hodgkin lymphoma. The chain links TRBV13 to TRBJ2-1; 10 bases align to TRBD2. The starting material was peripheral blood mononuclear cells (PBMCs), obtained before the fourth cycle of nivolumab. CDR3 residues: CASSSTSGFNEQFF. As DNA, the CDR3 is TGTGCCAGCAGCTCGACTAGCGGGTTCAATGAGCAGTTCTTC.